Given below is one TCR beta chain in context. This sample includes further DNA sequences coding for the same CDR3. The sample originates from a study of shared clonotypes between healthy human individuals. Selected positively for CCR7 and CD45RO-negative, naive CD8 cells excluded terminally differentiated effector memory CD45RA+ cells. The V gene's germline CDR1 is MNHEY and CDR2 SMNVEV (reference sequence). CDR3 length equals 13 residues. V lost 0 bases and J lost 0, with 3 bases in between. Assay: immunoSEQ multiplex PCR; the TCRdb copy retains only in-frame clones and omits some. The data hold nearly 2 million clones, with about 95% observed a single time.

The sequenced material came from naive CD8+ T cells sorted from blood. This chain joins TRBV27 and TRBJ2-7; D gene unclear. The source is a man aged 18 to 30 in good health. Written as DNA, the CDR3 is TGTGCCAGCAGTTTATCCAACTCCTACGAGCAGTACTTC. Its translation is CASSLSNSYEQYF.